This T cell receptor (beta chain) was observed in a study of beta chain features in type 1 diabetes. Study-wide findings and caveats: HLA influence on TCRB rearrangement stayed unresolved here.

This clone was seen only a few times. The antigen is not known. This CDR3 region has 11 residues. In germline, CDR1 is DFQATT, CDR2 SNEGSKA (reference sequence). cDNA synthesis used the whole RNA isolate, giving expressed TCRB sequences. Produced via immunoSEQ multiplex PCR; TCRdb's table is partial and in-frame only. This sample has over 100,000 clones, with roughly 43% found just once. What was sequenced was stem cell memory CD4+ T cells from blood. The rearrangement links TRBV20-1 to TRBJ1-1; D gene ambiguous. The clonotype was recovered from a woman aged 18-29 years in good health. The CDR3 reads CRGRMNTEAFF. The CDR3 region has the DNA TGCAGAGGGAGGATGAACACTGAAGCTTTCTTT.